Each of the 4 T cell receptor beta chains below was sequenced from the same sample in a study of CD8+CD57+ T cells in acquired aplastic anemia. The use of genomic DNA as template underpinned the TCR beta VDJ and CDR3 profiling. TCRdb independently ran MiXCR on the reads; one entry per CDR3 protein. This table has about 180,000 distinct CDR3 sequences, 45% to 60% appearing once. For sequencing, patients were chosen who had shown expansion of CD8+CD57+ cells by flow cytometry. Sequenced input: sorted CD4+, CD8+, or CD8+CD57+ T cells (not recorded which) from PBMCs. The receptors stem from a human donor with aplastic anemia.

The genes are TRBV29-1 and TRBJ2-7, with TRBD2 matching over 10 bases. Germline CDR1 is SQVTM and CDR2 is ANQGSEA. J gave up 5 bases and V 1 base, and 5 bases lay outside the gene matches. The CDR3 extends over 14 amino acids. CDR3 coding DNA: TGCAGCGTTGAAGGAGCGGGGGGGGCCGACGAGCAGTACTTC. Protein sequence: CSVEGAGGADEQYF.

The V gene is TRBV5-4, the J gene TRBJ1-2; D call uncertain. V lost 1 base to trimming and J lost 0 bases, with 13 bases between them. The CDR3 has 16 residues. The V gene's germline CDR1 is SGHNT and CDR2 YYREEE (reference sequence). CDR3: CASSLYPPLTNYGYTF. CDR3 coding DNA: TGTGCCAGCAGCTTGTACCCTCCTCTAACTAACTATGGCTACACCTTC.

This clonotype has ten or more counts. V gene TRBV2 combines with J gene TRBJ2-7; tentatively, D is TRBD1 or TRBD2 (7 bases each). This CDR3 spans 14 amino acids. The V gene's germline CDR1 is SNHLY and CDR2 FYNNEI. The V gene lost 5 bases and the J gene lost 2 bases, with 13 bases spanning the gap. In nucleotides, the CDR3 is TGTGCCAGCAGTCTGGCAGGGGGGGCCTACGAGCAGTACTTC. Its translation: CASSLAGGAYEQYF.

The rearrangement links TRBV5-1 to TRBJ2-2; 9 bases are a match to TRBD1. J was trimmed by 11 bases and V by 4 bases; bases with no gene match: 12. Germline V gene lookup returns CDR1 SGHRS and CDR2 YFSETQ. The length of the CDR3 is 15 residues. CDR3 DNA sequence: TGCGCCAGCAGCCCTAGACAGGGGGATCATGGTGAGCTGTTTTTT. Its protein product is CASSPRQGDHGELFF.